Given below is one T cell receptor (beta chain) in context. The data belong to a study of T cells expressing NK-cell markers. Turning to the study itself: Sorted T-cell subsets CD3+CD56+NKG2C+, CD3+CD56+NKG2C- and CD3+CD56-NKG2C+ were TCR beta-sequenced. One of eight sequenced donors was HCMV-seronegative; the other seven were seropositive.

The CDR3 is 14 residues long. Germline CDR1 reads KGHSH; CDR2 reads LQKENI. TCRdb re-called the 5' RACE reads and catalogs CDR3 proteins one per entry, DNA excluded. The sample data list hundreds of thousands of distinct CDR3 sequences. The receptor was isolated from a man younger than 35 in good health. The rearrangement joins TRBV18 to TRBJ1-6; as DNA is missing, the TRBD1 call by TCRdb cannot be tested. The sequenced sample consisted of blood T cells: a sorted CD56 or NKG2C T cell subset, CD4+ or CD8+ T cells, or bulk PBMC T cells (not recorded which). The CDR3 loop reads CASSRTEDNSPLHF.